Following are 26 T cell receptor beta chains from one sample sequenced in a study of blood T cell repertoires in COVID-19 (dated by TCRdb to the early 2020s). The library relied on the immunoSEQ multiplex PCR assay. Drawn from immuneACCESS, this table holds only the in-frame rearrangements with V and J called that TCRdb kept. Clones are partly lost; checked studies trace under half to an unresolved V gene and leave the rest unexplained. Counted in this sample were 200,000 to 250,000 clones; 87% of them appeared once. Of the sample, about 10% falls within the top ten clones. The sequenced sample consisted of PBMCs or T cells enriched from blood (not recorded which). The receptor set was obtained from a young man who had recovered from COVID-19.

The chain couples TRBV28 to TRBJ2-7; the match to TRBD2 covers 7 bases. J gave up 1 base and V 1 base, and 7 bases lay outside the gene matches. Germline assignment: CDR1 MDHEN and CDR2 SYDVKM. The CDR3 spans 16 residues. CDR3 in amino acids: CASSLYPTGGSYEQYF. CDR3 in DNA: TGTGCCAGCAGTTTATACCCCACGGGAGGATCCTACGAGCAGTACTTC.

This chain joins TRBV7-2 and TRBJ1-4, with D possibly matching TRBD1 (5 bases). CDR1 and CDR2 from the germline V gene are SGHTA and FQGNSA. The CDR3 runs to 16 residues. With 5 bases removed from V and 7 bases from J, the gap between germline ends came to 20 bases. CDR3 coding DNA: TGTGCCAGCAGCGCAGTGGCAGCCGGGGGTGGTGAAAAACTGTTTTTT. Its protein product is CASSAVAAGGGEKLFF.

The chain combines TRBV27 with TRBJ1-4; TRBD1 agrees at 8 bases. Germline CDR1 MNHEY, CDR2 SMNVEV (reference sequence). CDR3 length equals 15 residues. The J segment lost 6 bases and the V segment lost 4 bases, leaving 7 bases of the junction unmatched. The CDR3 sequence: CASSSVDRAHEKLFF. The CDR3 nucleotides read TGTGCCAGCAGTTCCGTGGACAGGGCTCATGAAAAACTGTTTTTT.

V and J are TRBV15 and TRBJ2-1; 11 nucleotides match TRBD1. V was clipped by 0 bases and J by 9 bases; unmatched bases: 16. This CDR3 region has 19 residues. Germline V lookup: CDR1 LNHNV, CDR2 YYDKDF (reference sequence). This CDR3 reads CATSRDSPADRGQVCEQFF. The CDR3 bases are TGTGCCACCAGCAGAGATTCACCTGCGGACAGGGGGCAAGTTTGTGAGCAGTTCTTC.

This clone was seen repeatedly, ten times or more. The CDR3 region is CASRESQSAEAFF. CDR3 DNA: TGCGCCAGCAGGGAGTCCCAGTCCGCCGAAGCTTTCTTT. V is TRBV4-1 and J is TRBJ1-1; D unresolved. CDR1 is MGHRA and CDR2 is YSYEKL in the germline V gene. The CDR3 has 13 amino acids. V lost 6 bases and J 8 bases, leaving 16 bases between the germline ends.

In nucleotides, the CDR3 is TGTGCCAGCAGCCAAGGGGCAGCGGGAGGCCACAATGAGCAGTTCTTC. Translation: CASSQGAAGGHNEQFF. This chain links TRBV3-1 (or the pseudogene TRBV3-2) with TRBJ2-1; 9 nucleotides line up with TRBD2. The CDR3 totals 16 residues. V gave up 1 base and J gave up 5 bases; unmatched junction bases: 6. Germline V lookup: CDR1 LGHDT, CDR2 YNNKEL (reference sequence).

The chain couples TRBV7-9 to TRBJ2-3; the match to TRBD2 covers 11 bases. The CDR3 is 16 residues long. The trim removed 5 bases at V and 0 bases at J, leaving 4 bases unmatched. The V gene's germline CDR1 is SEHNR and CDR2 FQNEAQ (reference sequence). The CDR3, as DNA: TGTGCCAGCAGCAGGGGACTAGCGGCCAGCACAGATACGCAGTATTTT. Amino acids: CASSRGLAASTDTQYF.

This clone was observed a handful of times. V is TRBV2 and J is TRBJ1-2; weak D call: TRBD1 (6 bases). The V and J ends lost 4 bases and 5 bases respectively, with 14 bases between them. Germline loops: CDR1 SNHLY, CDR2 FYNNEI. This CDR3 is 14 amino acids long. CDR3 DNA sequence: TGTGCCAGCAGTGCTCTCGCAGGGACATATGGCTACACCTTC. Amino acids: CASSALAGTYGYTF.

CDR3 DNA: TGTGCCAGCAGTGAGGCGGGATATGAGCAGTTCTTC. It translates to CASSEAGYEQFF. The chain employs TRBV2 and TRBJ2-1, with TRBD2 as a possible D gene (6 bases). The CDR3 covers 12 residues. V lost 3 bases, J lost 8 bases, and 8 bases lay in between. Looked up from germline, CDR1 is SNHLY and CDR2 is FYNNEI. The full variable domain, completed using reference TRBV2 and TRBJ2-1, is EPEVTQTPSHQVTQMGQEVILRCVPISNHLYFYWYRQILGQKVEFLVSFYNNEISEKSEIFDDQFSVERPDGSNFTLKIRSTKLEDSAMYFCASSEAGYEQFFGPGTRLTVL.

Only one count was recorded for this clone. The chain links TRBV5-1 to TRBJ1-1; D might be TRBD1 (5 bases). CDR3 length: 14 amino acids. Germline CDR1 and CDR2: SGHRS and YFSETQ. V lost 7 bases and J lost 0, with 13 bases in between. As DNA, the CDR3 is TGCGCCAGCGGCCCAGGGCCGGTGAACACTGAAGCTTTCTTT. This translates into CASGPGPVNTEAFF.

The chain couples TRBV7-9 to TRBJ1-2; D is possibly TRBD1 (5 bases). Trimming took off 8 bases at V and 6 bases at J, with 13 bases between the two ends. The CDR3 loop spans 12 amino acids. Germline loops: CDR1 SEHNR, CDR2 FQNEAQ (reference sequence). CDR3 residues: CASAFGGDGYTF. CDR3 sequence (DNA): TGTGCCAGCGCATTCGGGGGGGATGGCTACACCTTC.

V and J are TRBV13 and TRBJ1-2; 9 nucleotides agree with TRBD1. CDR3 size: 17 residues. V trimming: 4 bases; J trimming: 2 bases; junction bases outside the gene matches: 11. Per the germline V gene, CDR1 is PRHDT and CDR2 is FYEKMQ (reference sequence). The CDR3 spells CASSSTGTGTYNYGYTF. CDR3 sequence (DNA): TGTGCCAGCAGCTCCACCGGGACAGGGACATACAACTATGGCTACACCTTC.

This rearrangement joins TRBV6-1 to TRBJ2-1; D call uncertain. Germline CDR1 MNHNS, CDR2 SASEGT. V was clipped by 3 bases and J by 6 bases, with 6 bases between them. This CDR3 has 12 amino acids. The CDR3 DNA follows: TGTGCCAGCAGTGACCCGGGCAATGAGCAGTTCTTC. Translating gives CASSDPGNEQFF.

The rearrangement uses TRBV6-6 and TRBJ1-1; TRBD1 matches 10 bases. Germline V gives CDR1 MNHNY, CDR2 SVGAGI (reference sequence). The length of the CDR3 is 15 residues. V lost 5 bases to trimming and J lost 4 bases; unmatched junction nucleotides: 7. This CDR3 reads CASSAPGQGTTEAFF. DNA for the CDR3: TGTGCCAGCAGTGCCCCGGGACAGGGGACCACTGAAGCTTTCTTT.

Here the CDR3 reads CASSLSAGLDEQFF. CDR3 DNA: TGCGCCAGCAGCCTTTCAGCAGGTTTGGATGAGCAGTTCTTC. The rearrangement links TRBV5-1 to TRBJ2-1; D is undetermined. The CDR3 spans 14 residues. Deletions cut 4 bases from V and 8 bases from J, with 16 bases between. Germline V CDR1 and CDR2: SGHRS, YFSETQ.

V gene TRBV19 combines with J gene TRBJ2-4, with TRBD2 matching over 9 bases. Germline CDR1 is LNHDA and CDR2 is SQIVND (reference sequence). The CDR3 runs to 15 residues. V lost 5 bases, J lost 2 bases, and 4 bases stayed unmatched. CDR3 sequence reads: CASSVSGRTKNIQYF. In DNA, the CDR3 is TGTGCCAGTAGTGTTAGCGGGAGAACCAAAAACATTCAGTACTTC.

The rearrangement joins TRBV14 to TRBJ2-7; D might be TRBD1 (6 bases). V lost 4 bases to trimming and J lost 3 bases, with 16 bases between them. This CDR3 is 15 amino acids long. Looked up from germline, CDR1 is SGHDN and CDR2 is FVKESK. CDR3 nucleotide sequence: TGTGCCAGCAGCCGGCCCAGGGGAATAAGCTACGAGCAGTACTTC. Protein sequence: CASSRPRGISYEQYF.

The CDR3 coding sequence is TGCGCCAGCAGCCAACCGAGACAGGGTCCCAGTTCACCCCTCCACTTT. Residues: CASSQPRQGPSSPLHF. The chain has TRBV4-1 and TRBJ1-6; 7 positions match TRBD1. The CDR3 spans 16 residues. Germline V CDR1 and CDR2: MGHRA, YSYEKL. V was pared by 2 bases and J by 9 bases, with 10 bases of the junction left unmatched.

The V call is TRBV5-4, the J call TRBJ2-1; 9 bases align to TRBD1. Trimming removed 0 bases from V and 8 bases from J; junction bases left unmatched: 12. The CDR3 totals 17 residues. Germline CDR1 reads SGHNT; CDR2 reads YYREEE (reference sequence). In nucleotides, the CDR3 is TGTGCCAGCAGCTTGGGGCGGTTCGGGACAGGGTTAGATGAGCAGTTCTTC. This encodes CASSLGRFGTGLDEQFF. Using reference TRBV5-4 and TRBJ2-1 for the parts outside the CDR3, the full variable domain is ETGVTQSPTHLIKTRGQQVTLRCSSQSGHNTVSWYQQALGQGPQFIFQYYREEENGRGNFPPRFSGLQFPNYSSELNVNALELDDSALYLCASSLGRFGTGLDEQFFGPGTRLTVL.

V usage is TRBV28 and J usage is TRBJ1-1; weak D call: TRBD1 (5 bases). This CDR3 is 15 amino acids long. V lost 2 bases and J lost 0, with 10 bases in between. Germline V lookup: CDR1 MDHEN, CDR2 SYDVKM. The CDR3 DNA sequence: TGTGCCAGCAGTTTAGGCGGGGGAATGAACACTGAAGCTTTCTTT. Amino acid sequence: CASSLGGGMNTEAFF.

The chain uses TRBV7-9 and TRBJ1-4; 12 bases are shared with TRBD1. V gave up 7 bases and J gave up 7 bases; unmatched junction bases: 13. Germline CDR1 SEHNR, CDR2 FQNEAQ (reference sequence). The CDR3 has 17 residues. The CDR3 protein is CASNAPGQGAKGEKLFF. The DNA for the CDR3 is TGTGCCAGCAACGCCCCGGGACAGGGGGCGAAAGGTGAAAAACTGTTTTTT.

This clone was detected a few times. This chain connects TRBV5-1 to TRBJ1-4, with unresolved D. V was clipped by 4 bases and J by 1 base, with 8 bases between them. The CDR3 has 14 amino acids. Germline assignment: CDR1 SGHRS and CDR2 YFSETQ. CDR3 in amino acids: CASSLGETNEKLFF. The DNA for the CDR3 is TGCGCCAGCAGCCTGGGAGAAACTAATGAAAAACTGTTTTTT.

In its sample, this clone was seen a few times. The rearrangement joins TRBV5-6 to TRBJ2-7; TRBD2 might be the D (5 bases). Trimming took off 5 bases at V and 3 bases at J, with 9 bases between the two ends. This CDR3 is 12 amino acids long. CDR1 and CDR2 from the germline V gene are SGHDT and YYEEEE. CDR3 protein: CASSYGVYEQYF. CDR3 in DNA: TGTGCCAGCAGTTACGGGGTCTACGAGCAGTACTTC.

The J gene is TRBJ2-5, the V gene TRBV5-6; D gene unclear. This CDR3 comprises 14 residues. Germline V gene sequence: CDR1 SGHDT, CDR2 YYEEEE. Trimming shortened V by 2 bases and J by 0 bases, and 8 bases separated the two germline ends. CDR3 in amino acids: CASSFGGHQETQYF. The DNA for the CDR3 is TGTGCCAGCAGCTTTGGCGGCCACCAAGAGACCCAGTACTTC. Full variable domain (outside the CDR3, taken from reference TRBV5-6 and TRBJ2-5): DAGVTQSPTHLIKTRGQQVTLRCSPKSGHDTVSWYQQALGQGPQFIFQYYEEEERQRGNFPDRFSGHQFPNYSSELNVNALLLGDSALYLCASSFGGHQETQYFGPGTRLLVL.

This clone was found once. The chain combines TRBV29-1 with TRBJ1-1, with a weak D call TRBD1 (6 bases). With 3 bases removed from V and 0 bases from J, the gap between germline ends came to 17 bases. CDR1 SQVTM and CDR2 ANQGSEA come from the germline V gene. CDR3 length: 16 residues. CDR3 DNA: TGCAGCGTTGATGACACCGTAACAGGGTTGAACACTGAAGCTTTCTTT. This gives the protein CSVDDTVTGLNTEAFF.

V usage is TRBV27 and J usage is TRBJ2-5, with 9 bases aligning to TRBD2. The CDR3 has 15 amino acids. CDR1 is MNHEY and CDR2 is SMNVEV in the germline V gene (reference sequence). V gave up 2 bases and J gave up 6 bases; unmatched junction bases: 7. The CDR3 loop is CASSLIAGVGKTQYF. CDR3 bases: TGTGCCAGCAGTTTAATAGCGGGAGTGGGAAAGACCCAGTACTTC.